Below are 7 T cell receptor beta chains sequenced from a single sample in a study of monozygotic twins with inflammatory bowel disease. TCRdb reprocessed the 5' RACE reads and reports one entry per CDR3 protein, with no DNA. The listing contains 400,000 to 500,000 distinct CDR3 sequences. Sequenced: blood. These receptors came from a human donor with ulcerative colitis or Crohn's disease, or a healthy co-twin of an affected twin (not recorded which).

The chain is built from TRBV6-2 or TRBV6-3 and TRBJ1-5. The CDR3 covers 11 residues. Germline V CDR1 and CDR2: MNHEY, SVGEGT. The CDR3 spells CASSPPGPQHF.

The rearrangement links TRBV4-3 to TRBJ1-6. This CDR3 has 17 residues. Germline V gives CDR1 LGHNA, CDR2 YSLEER. The CDR3 reads CASSQDVAGIRYSPLHF.

The V call is TRBV5-1, the J call TRBJ2-2. CDR1 is SGHRS, CDR2 YFSETQ, per germline. This CDR3 has 15 amino acids. The CDR3 here is CASSLGHRDTGELFF.

The chain recombines TRBV5-1 with TRBJ2-1; TCRdb names TRBD1, which stays unverified in the absence of DNA. The germline CDR1 and CDR2 sequences are SGHRS and YFSETQ. This CDR3 contains 18 residues. This chain's CDR3 is CASSRNPLGQGAYNEQFF.

The rearrangement uses TRBV27 and TRBJ1-2; as DNA is missing, the TRBD1 call by TCRdb cannot be tested. Germline V gene sequence: CDR1 MNHEY, CDR2 SMNVEV (reference sequence). The CDR3 contains 18 residues. The chain's CDR3 is CASSRGDPRPPNFYGYTF.

The V call is TRBV12-3 or TRBV12-4, the J call TRBJ2-1; lacking DNA, the TRBD2 call made by TCRdb goes unchecked. CDR3 length: 12 residues. CDR3: CASSSLRGGGFF.

The chain couples TRBV20-1 to TRBJ2-1; TCRdb's assignment of TRBD2 cannot be checked, as there is no DNA. This CDR3 has 14 residues. Germline CDR1 is DFQATT and CDR2 is SNEGSKA (reference sequence). The CDR3: CSATTGLANNEQFF.